These T cell receptor beta chains were read from a single sample in a study of Graves' ophthalmopathy and Graves' hyperthyroidism. Each CDR3 protein gets one entry after TCRdb re-called the multiplex PCR reads with MiXCR. The sample consists of 200,000 to 300,000 distinct CDR3 sequences, around 50% of them appearing once. The sequencing sample was made of peripheral blood. The receptors come from an adult man with Graves' ophthalmopathy. The CDR3 runs from the conserved cysteine through the conserved F or W. D genes are given only for firm matches. Only part of the rows carry a size: once, few, many, or a class if the clone is expanded.

size	D	length	V	J	CDR3	DNA
many	NA	14	TRBV29-1	TRBJ1-2	CSVEGEFPIYGYTF	TGCAGCGTTGAAGGGGAGTTTCCGATCTATGGCTACACCTTC
many	NA	13	TRBV3-1	TRBJ2-5	CASSHRVEETQYF	TGTGCCAGCAGCCACAGGGTTGAAGAGACCCAGTACTTC
NA	NA	13	TRBV28	TRBJ1-2	CASRRQSAYGYTF	TGTGCCAGCAGACGACAGTCCGCCTATGGCTACACCTTC
NA	NA	14	TRBV6-5	TRBJ1-1	CASSYRTFSTEAFF	TGTGCCAGCAGTTACAGGACGTTTAGTACTGAAGCTTTCTTT
NA	NA	13	TRBV7-8	TRBJ1-2	CASSGTRNYGYTF	TGTGCCTCCTCCGGGACACGGAACTATGGCTACACCTTC
NA	NA	14	TRBV7-2	TRBJ1-1	CASSLGPRNTEAFF	TGTGCCAGCAGCTTAGGGCCCCGGAACACTGAAGCTTTCTTT
NA	TRBD1	15	TRBV11-2	TRBJ2-7	CASSFGTAPSHEQYF	TGTGCCAGCAGCTTTGGGACAGCACCCTCCCACGAGCAGTACTTC
NA	NA	11	TRBV29-1	TRBJ1-2	CSVAPGDGYTF	TGCAGCGTAGCCCCAGGGGATGGCTACACCTTC
few	NA	15	TRBV7-2	TRBJ1-1	CASSLEETGPPEAFF	TGTGCCAGCAGCTTAGAAGAGACAGGACCGCCTGAAGCTTTCTTT
NA	TRBD1	12	TRBV7-8	TRBJ1-1	CASSFPQGQAFF	TGTGCCAGCAGCTTTCCACAGGGGCAAGCTTTCTTT
NA	TRBD1	15	TRBV5-1	TRBJ2-7	CASSETGGASYEQYF	TGCGCCAGCAGCGAGACAGGGGGCGCGTCCTACGAGCAGTACTTC
NA	NA	15	TRBV5-1	TRBJ2-5	CASSFGHGTSGTQYF	TGCGCCAGCAGCTTTGGCCACGGGACGAGTGGGACCCAGTACTTC
few	NA	13	TRBV13	TRBJ2-7	CASSLRGNPEQYF	TGTGCCAGCAGCTTACGAGGGAACCCCGAGCAGTACTTC
NA	NA	16	TRBV20-1	TRBJ1-1	CSARDSQGLTNTEAFF	TGCAGTGCTAGAGATAGCCAGGGGCTTACGAACACTGAAGCTTTCTTT
NA	TRBD1	17	TRBV7-3	TRBJ2-7	CASSLVNRDRGSYEQYF	TGTGCCAGCAGCTTAGTAAACCGGGACAGGGGATCCTACGAGCAGTACTTC
NA	TRBD2	17	TRBV4-1	TRBJ2-5	CASSQEALAGVEEAQYF	TGCGCCAGCAGCCAAGAGGCCCTAGCGGGAGTGGAAGAGGCCCAGTACTTC
many	NA	12	TRBV20-1	TRBJ2-5	CSAPLTPETQYF	TGCAGTGCTCCTCTAACACCGGAGACCCAGTACTTC
NA	NA	12	TRBV9	TRBJ1-6	CASSKSDSPLHF	TGTGCCAGCAGTAAAAGTGATTCACCCCTCCACTTT
once	TRBD1	15	TRBV19	TRBJ1-4	CASNVATGANEKLFF	TGTGCCAGTAACGTGGCGACAGGGGCTAATGAAAAACTGTTTTTT
NA	NA	15	TRBV29-1	TRBJ1-1	CSVEDQGSGYTEAFF	TGCAGCGTTGAGGACCAGGGGTCGGGCTACACTGAAGCTTTCTTT
once	NA	17	TRBV6-9	TRBJ2-1	CASTLPKRLGSYNEQFF	TGTGCCAGCACCCTACCGAAGCGGTTGGGCTCCTACAATGAGCAGTTCTTC
NA	TRBD1	15	TRBV6-5	TRBJ1-5	CASSYSGQRNQPQHF	TGTGCCAGCAGTTACTCGGGACAGCGCAATCAGCCCCAGCATTTT
many	NA	14	TRBV15	TRBJ1-1	CATSSYAGKGEAFF	TGTGCCACCAGCAGCTACGCGGGGAAGGGTGAAGCTTTCTTT